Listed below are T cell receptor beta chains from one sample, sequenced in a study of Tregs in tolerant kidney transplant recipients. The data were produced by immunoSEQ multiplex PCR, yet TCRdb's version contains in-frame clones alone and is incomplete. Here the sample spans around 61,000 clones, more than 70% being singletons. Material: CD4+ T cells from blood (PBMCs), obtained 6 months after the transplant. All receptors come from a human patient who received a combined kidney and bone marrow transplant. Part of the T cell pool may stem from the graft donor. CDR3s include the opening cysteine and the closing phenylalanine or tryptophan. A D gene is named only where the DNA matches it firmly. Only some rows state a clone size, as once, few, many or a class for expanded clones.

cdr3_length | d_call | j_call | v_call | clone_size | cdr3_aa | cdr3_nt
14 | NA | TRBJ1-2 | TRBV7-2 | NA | CASSLATAWYGYTF | TGTGCCAGCAGCTTAGCCACAGCATGGTATGGCTACACCTTC
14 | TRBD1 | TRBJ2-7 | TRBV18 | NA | CPSHFTGQGDEQYF | TGTCCCAGCCACTTTACGGGACAGGGAGACGAGCAGTACTTC
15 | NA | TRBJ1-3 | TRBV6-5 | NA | CASRQGFSSGNTIYF | TGTGCCAGCAGACAGGGTTTTAGCTCTGGAAACACCATATATTTT
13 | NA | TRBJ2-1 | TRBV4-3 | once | CASSQDKHNEQFF | TGCGCCAGCAGCCAAGATAAGCACAATGAGCAGTTCTTC
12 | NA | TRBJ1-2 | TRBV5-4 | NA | CASSLDTYGYTF | TGTGCCAGCAGCCTTGACACTTATGGCTACACCTTC
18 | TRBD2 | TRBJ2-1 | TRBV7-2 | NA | CASSLGLAGVISYNEQFF | TGTGCCAGCAGCTTGGGACTAGCGGGAGTAATTAGCTACAATGAGCAGTTCTTC
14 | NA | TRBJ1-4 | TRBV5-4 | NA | CASSLTGTNEKLFF | TGTGCCAGCAGCCTCACTGGAACTAATGAAAAACTGTTTTTT
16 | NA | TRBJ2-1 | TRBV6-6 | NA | CASSYSSVSGYNEQFF | TGTGCCAGCAGTTACTCTTCAGTCTCAGGCTACAATGAGCAGTTCTTC
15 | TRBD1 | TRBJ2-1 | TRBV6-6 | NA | CASSWDRWEYNEQFF | TGTGCCAGCAGTTGGGACAGGTGGGAATACAATGAGCAGTTCTTC
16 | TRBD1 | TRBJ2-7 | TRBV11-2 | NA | CASRTPHRGSSYEQYF | TGTGCCAGCAGAACACCCCACAGGGGGAGCTCCTACGAGCAGTACTTC
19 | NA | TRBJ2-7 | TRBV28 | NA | CASSFIRGRAPSSSYEQYF | TGTGCCAGCAGTTTCATCCGTGGCAGGGCCCCTTCGAGCTCCTACGAGCAGTACTTC
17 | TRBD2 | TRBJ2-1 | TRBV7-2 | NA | CASSPWVAGDTYNEQFF | TGTGCCAGCAGCCCTTGGGTAGCGGGAGACACCTACAATGAGCAGTTCTTC
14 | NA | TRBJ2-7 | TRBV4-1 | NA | CASSHEGGLYEQYF | TGCGCCAGCAGCCACGAGGGGGGGCTCTACGAGCAGTACTTC
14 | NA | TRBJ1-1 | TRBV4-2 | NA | CASSQVVGNTEAFF | TGTGCCAGCAGCCAAGTGGTCGGTAACACTGAAGCTTTCTTT
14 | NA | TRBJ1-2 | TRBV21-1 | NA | CASSKHPGIYGYTF | TGTGCCAGCAGCAAACATCCAGGAATATATGGCTACACCTTC
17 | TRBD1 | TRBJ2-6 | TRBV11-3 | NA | CASSPSQGAGGANVLTF | TGTGCCAGCAGCCCAAGCCAGGGGGCAGGTGGGGCCAACGTCCTGACTTTC
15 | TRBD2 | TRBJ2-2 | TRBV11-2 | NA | CASSYGTRGTGELFF | TGTGCCAGCAGCTACGGGACTAGAGGCACCGGGGAGCTGTTTTTT
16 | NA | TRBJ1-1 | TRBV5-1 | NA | CASSLKEIRGSTEAFF | TGCGCCAGCAGCTTGAAAGAAATCAGGGGAAGCACTGAAGCTTTCTTT
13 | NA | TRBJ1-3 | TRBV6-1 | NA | CASSAGTIGTIYF | TGTGCCAGCAGTGCCGGGACAATCGGCACCATATATTTT
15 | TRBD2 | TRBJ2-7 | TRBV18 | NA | CASSHDRDYPYEQYF | TGTGCCAGCTCACATGACCGGGACTATCCCTACGAGCAGTACTTC
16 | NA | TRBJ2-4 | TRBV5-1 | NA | CASSLAGREAKNIQYF | TGCGCCAGCAGCTTGGCCGGAAGGGAGGCCAAAAACATTCAGTACTTC
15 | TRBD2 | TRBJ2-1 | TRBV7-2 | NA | CASSLGGRKNNEQFF | TGTGCCAGCAGCTTGGGCGGGAGGAAAAACAATGAGCAGTTCTTC
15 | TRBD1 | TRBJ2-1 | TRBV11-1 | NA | CASSRGQGSGNEQFF | TGTGCCAGCAGCCGTGGACAGGGGTCAGGCAATGAGCAGTTCTTC
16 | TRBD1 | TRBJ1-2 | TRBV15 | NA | CATSRGGTALNYGYTF | TGTGCCACCAGCAGGGGCGGGACAGCCCTTAACTATGGCTACACCTTC
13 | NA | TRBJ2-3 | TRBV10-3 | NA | CAISESGADTQYF | TGTGCCATCAGTGAGTCAGGGGCCGATACGCAGTATTTT
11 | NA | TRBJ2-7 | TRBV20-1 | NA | CSAAGEDEQYF | TGCAGTGCTGCCGGTGAGGACGAGCAGTACTTC
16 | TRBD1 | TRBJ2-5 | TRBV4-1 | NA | CASSPHNGQGGETQYF | TGCGCCAGCAGCCCACACAACGGACAGGGCGGGGAGACCCAGTACTTC
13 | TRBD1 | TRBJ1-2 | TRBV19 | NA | CASSPDRDYGYTF | TGTGCCAGTAGTCCGGACAGGGACTATGGCTACACCTTC
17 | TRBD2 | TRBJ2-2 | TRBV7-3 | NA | CASSPRTSGVGTGELFF | TGTGCCAGCAGCCCGAGGACTAGCGGGGTGGGAACCGGGGAGCTGTTTTTT
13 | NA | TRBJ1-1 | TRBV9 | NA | CASSAIQGSEAFF | TGTGCCAGCAGCGCCATACAGGGATCTGAAGCTTTCTTT
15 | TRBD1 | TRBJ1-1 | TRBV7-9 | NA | CASSTRAGGLAEAFF | TGTGCCAGCAGCACAAGGGCAGGGGGCCTGGCTGAAGCTTTCTTT
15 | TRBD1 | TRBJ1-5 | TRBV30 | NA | CAWRGTGGFGQPQHF | TGTGCCTGGAGGGGAACAGGGGGCTTCGGTCAGCCCCAGCATTTT
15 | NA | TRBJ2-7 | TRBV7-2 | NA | CASSLQLSGWDEQYF | TGTGCCAGCAGCCTCCAATTAAGCGGGTGGGACGAGCAGTACTTC
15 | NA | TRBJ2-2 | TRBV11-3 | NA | CASSLHGSGTGELFF | TGTGCCAGCAGCTTACATGGGTCGGGCACCGGGGAGCTGTTTTTT
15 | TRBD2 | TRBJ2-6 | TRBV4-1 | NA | CASSGGGSGANVLTF | TGCGCCAGCAGCGGGGGGGGTTCTGGGGCCAACGTCCTGACTTTC
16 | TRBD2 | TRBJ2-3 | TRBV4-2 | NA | CASSQAYGRGTDTQYF | TGTGCCAGCAGCCAAGCCTACGGGAGGGGCACAGATACGCAGTATTTT
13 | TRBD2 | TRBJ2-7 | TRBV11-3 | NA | CASSLGLNYEQYF | TGTGCCAGCAGCTTGGGACTAAACTACGAGCAGTACTTC
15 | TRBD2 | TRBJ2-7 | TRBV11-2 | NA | CASSFNSGISYEQYF | TGTGCCAGCAGCTTCAATAGCGGGATCTCCTACGAGCAGTACTTC
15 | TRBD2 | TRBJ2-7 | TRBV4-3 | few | CASSQLLAGGGEQYF | TGCGCCAGCAGCCAATTACTAGCGGGAGGTGGCGAGCAGTACTTC
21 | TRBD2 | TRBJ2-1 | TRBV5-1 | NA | CASTGVAYLPSGLLSGNEQFF | TGCGCCAGCACTGGGGTGGCATATTTGCCTAGCGGGTTGCTATCGGGTAATGAGCAGTTCTTC
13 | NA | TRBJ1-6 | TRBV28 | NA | CASSSTGYSPLHF | TGTGCCAGCAGTTCCACAGGGTACTCACCCCTCCACTTT
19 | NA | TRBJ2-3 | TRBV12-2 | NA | CASRLAGDRGRKATDTQYF | TGTGCAAGTCGCTTAGCGGGTGACAGGGGAAGAAAAGCTACAGATACGCAGTATTTT
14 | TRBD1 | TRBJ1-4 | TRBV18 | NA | CASSPGRTGEKLFF | TGTGCCAGCTCACCAGGGAGGACAGGTGAAAAACTGTTTTTT
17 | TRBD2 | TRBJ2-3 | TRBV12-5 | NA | CASGGIVAGGRTDTQYF | TGTGCTAGTGGGGGGATTGTAGCGGGAGGACGCACAGATACGCAGTATTTT
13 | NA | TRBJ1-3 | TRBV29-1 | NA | CSVERSSGNTIYF | TGCAGCGTTGAGAGGAGCTCTGGAAACACCATATATTTT
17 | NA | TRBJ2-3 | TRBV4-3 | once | CASSQESTSTGTDTQYF | TGCGCCAGCAGCCAGGAATCAACTAGCACCGGCACAGATACGCAGTATTTT
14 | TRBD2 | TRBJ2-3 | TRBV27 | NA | CASSSSGVGDTQYF | TGTGCCAGCAGTTCCAGCGGGGTAGGAGATACGCAGTATTTT
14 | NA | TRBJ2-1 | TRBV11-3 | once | CASSAASPYNEQFF | TGTGCCAGCAGCGCAGCTAGCCCTTACAATGAGCAGTTCTTC
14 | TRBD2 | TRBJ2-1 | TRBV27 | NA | CASSRTSGSDEQFF | TGTGCCAGCAGCAGGACTAGCGGGAGTGATGAGCAGTTCTTC